The 20 T cell receptor beta chains listed next were all sequenced from one sample in a study of patients and donors after allogeneic stem cell transplantation. A single record per CDR3 protein comes from TCRdb applying MiXCR to the RT-PCR reads. The repertoire holds 84,000 or so distinct CDR3 sequences, with roughly 50% as singletons. The sample comprised blood, either unsorted or a sorted T cell fraction (not recorded which). The receptors come from a human donor who was either an allogeneic HSCT recipient or a stem cell or donor lymphocyte infusion donor (not recorded which). It is not recorded whose cells these are; they may come from a transplant donor.

This clonotype was found a few times. The V and J genes are TRBV4-1 and TRBJ2-5; D may be TRBD1 (6 bases). Trimming stripped 0 bases from V and 5 bases from J, with 16 bases between. Germline CDR1 is MGHRA and CDR2 is YSYEKL. The CDR3 totals 16 residues. CDR3 coding DNA: TGCGCCAGCAGCCAAGATCCCACAGGGTTCGGTGAGACCCAGTACTTC. Translated: CASSQDPTGFGETQYF.

The rearrangement joins TRBV4-3 to TRBJ1-1, with a tentative D call TRBD1 (5 bases). This CDR3 comprises 15 residues. From germline, CDR1 is LGHNA and CDR2 YSLEER. V was clipped by 0 bases and J by 4 bases, with 12 bases between them. The CDR3, as DNA: TGCGCCAGCAGCCAAGAACCAGGGAAGGCCACTGAAGCTTTCTTT. It codes for CASSQEPGKATEAFF.

The chain combines TRBV5-5 with TRBJ1-1; D call uncertain. The CDR3 runs to 16 residues. CDR1 and CDR2 (germline): SGHKS, YYEKEE (reference sequence). With 3 bases removed from V and 1 base from J, the gap between germline ends came to 16 bases. The DNA of the CDR3 is TGTGCCAGCAGCTCCCCAGGTCTTTTTACGAACACTGAAGCTTTCTTT. It translates to CASSSPGLFTNTEAFF. The full variable domain, rest sourced from reference TRBV5-5 and TRBJ1-1, is DAGVTQSPTHLIKTRGQQVTLRCSPISGHKSVSWYQQVLGQGPQFIFQYYEKEERGRGNFPDRFSARQFPNYSSELNVNALLLGDSALYLCASSSPGLFTNTEAFFGQGTRLTVV.

This clonotype has just a few counts. The chain is built from TRBV9 and TRBJ1-2, with D perhaps TRBD1 (6 bases). CDR1 is SGDLS, CDR2 YYNGEE, per germline. The CDR3 sequence is 15 residues long. Trimming removed 2 bases from V and 6 bases from J, with 17 bases in between. The CDR3: CASSVGTPGGNGYTF. The CDR3 nucleotides are TGTGCCAGCAGCGTTGGGACACCGGGGGGTAATGGCTACACCTTC.

The V gene is TRBV6-6, the J gene TRBJ2-7, with D hard to call. Deletions cut 7 bases from V and 2 bases from J, with 18 bases between. CDR1 MNHNY and CDR2 SVGAGI come from the germline V gene (reference sequence). The CDR3 spans 15 residues. In nucleotides, the CDR3 is TGTGCCAGCACCCAAGGCCTCACTTTTGCCTACGAGCAGTACTTC. This encodes CASTQGLTFAYEQYF.

This clonotype was found a few times. V usage is TRBV20-1 and J usage is TRBJ1-4; the match to TRBD1 covers 7 bases. The CDR3 extends over 14 amino acids. Germline CDR1 reads DFQATT; CDR2 reads SNEGSKA (reference sequence). V shed 2 bases and J 5 bases; nucleotides not matched to a gene: 5. The CDR3 DNA sequence: TGCAGTGCTAGAAAGGGCAGGGGGAATGAAAAACTGTTTTTT. It specifies CSARKGRGNEKLFF.

This sequence joins TRBV5-5 and TRBJ2-1; 8 nucleotides align to TRBD2. With 2 bases clipped from V and 10 bases from J, the junction kept 8 bases outside the gene matches. The CDR3 loop spans 14 amino acids. Germline V gene data show CDR1 as SGHKS and CDR2 as YYEKEE (reference sequence). The CDR3 region has the DNA TGTGCCAGCAGCTTACCGAATAGCGGGACCGAGCAGTTCTTC. This encodes CASSLPNSGTEQFF.

The chain has TRBV6-5 and TRBJ1-1; D gene ambiguous. Trimming removed 2 bases at V and 1 base at J, with 14 bases between. The germline V gene encodes CDR1 MNHEY and CDR2 SVGAGI. The CDR3 totals 16 residues. The CDR3 protein is CASSYDPAGPNTEAFF. The CDR3 DNA reads TGTGCCAGCAGTTACGATCCGGCGGGTCCGAACACTGAAGCTTTCTTT.

The chain couples TRBV28 to TRBJ2-3; TRBD1 aligns across 10 bases. The CDR3 has 16 amino acids. Germline CDR1 and CDR2: MDHEN and SYDVKM. V lost 8 bases and J lost 5; bases outside the gene matches: 13. This chain's CDR3 is CASSTSGTGDLDTQYF. CDR3 in DNA: TGTGCCAGCTCAACTTCCGGGACAGGGGATTTAGATACGCAGTATTTT.

The chain links TRBV24-1 to TRBJ1-5, with D unresolved. The CDR3 has 14 amino acids. The V gene's germline CDR1 is KGHDR and CDR2 SFDVKD. Trimming shortened V by 1 base and J by 0 bases, and 3 bases separated the two germline ends. For the CDR3, the DNA is TGTGCCACCAGTGATTTCTCTAGCAATCAGCCCCAGCATTTT. It is translated as CATSDFSSNQPQHF.

This chain joins TRBV4-3 and TRBJ1-2, with 9 positions matching TRBD1. Germline V gene sequence: CDR1 LGHNA, CDR2 YSLEER. The CDR3 consists of 17 residues. Germline trimming cut 0 bases from V and 3 bases from J; bases unmatched to any gene: 8. CDR3 sequence reads: CASSQDSYTGGYYGYTF. Written as DNA, the CDR3 is TGCGCCAGCAGCCAAGATTCTTACACAGGGGGCTACTATGGCTACACCTTC.

This clonotype has a single count. The genes are TRBV12-3 or TRBV12-4 and TRBJ1-3; possible D gene TRBD1, 5 bases. With 6 bases removed from V and 2 bases from J, the gap between germline ends came to 11 bases. The CDR3 contains 14 residues. In nucleotides, the CDR3 is TGTGCCAGCAGCCTCCCAGGGACTGGAAACACCATATATTTT. The encoded protein is CASSLPGTGNTIYF.

This clonotype showed up just a few times. The V gene is TRBV7-9, the J gene TRBJ1-3; no firm D call. Germline CDR1 reads SEHNR; CDR2 reads FQNEAQ (reference sequence). Trimming shortened V by 3 bases and J by 4 bases, and 10 bases separated the two germline ends. The CDR3 is 14 residues long. CDR3 in amino acids: CASSLDGPGNTIYF. The CDR3 DNA sequence: TGTGCCAGCAGCTTGGACGGGCCGGGAAACACCATATATTTT. Looking up the rest from reference TRBV7-9 and TRBJ1-3 gives the full variable domain: DTGVSQNPRHKITKRGQNVTFRCDPISEHNRLYWYRQTLGQGPEFLTYFQNEAQLEKSRLLSDRFSAERPKGSFSTLEIQRTEQGDSAMYLCASSLDGPGNTIYFGEGSWLTVV.

The chain joins TRBV25-1 to TRBJ1-1, with 12 bases identical to TRBD1. V trimming: 1 base; J trimming: 4 bases; junction bases outside the gene matches: 1. The CDR3 spans 15 residues. The germline V gene has CDR1 MGHDK and CDR2 SYGVNS. The CDR3 DNA reads as TGTGCCAGCAGTGAATGGGACAGGGGGCCCACTGAAGCTTTCTTT. Protein product: CASSEWDRGPTEAFF.

This chain links TRBV6-6 with TRBJ1-4; tentative D call: TRBD1 (5 bases). Trimming left V 10 bases short and J 8 bases short, with 17 bases between. The CDR3 has 13 residues. Germline V gene data show CDR1 as MNHNY and CDR2 as SVGAGI (reference sequence). The CDR3 here is CATVPNGGEKLFF. In DNA form, the CDR3 reads TGTGCCACCGTACCGAACGGGGGGGAAAAACTGTTTTTT.

J is TRBJ1-2 and V is TRBV5-1; TRBD1 agrees at 7 bases. This CDR3 is 13 amino acids long. CDR1 is SGHRS, CDR2 YFSETQ, per germline. V gave up 4 bases and J gave up 8 bases; unmatched junction bases: 8. This CDR3 reads CASSPENRGGYTF. The DNA of the CDR3 is TGCGCCAGCAGCCCAGAAAACAGGGGCGGCTACACCTTC. Together with reference TRBV5-1 and TRBJ1-2, the CDR3 gives the full variable domain: KAGVTQTPRYLIKTRGQQVTLSCSPISGHRSVSWYQQTPGQGLQFLFEYFSETQRNKGNFPGRFSGRQFSNSRSEMNVSTLELGDSALYLCASSPENRGGYTFGSGTRLTVV.

A few counts support this clonotype. The chain carries TRBV9 and TRBJ1-3, with 8 bases matching TRBD1. Per germline, CDR1 SGDLS and CDR2 YYNGEE. This CDR3 has 16 residues. Trimming at V came to 4 bases and at J to 3 bases, leaving 9 bases not matched to a gene. The chain's CDR3 is CASSTRQGTGGNTIYF. CDR3 DNA: TGTGCCAGCAGCACCCGACAGGGGACGGGTGGAAACACCATATATTTT.

This clonotype was detected a few times. The CDR3 loop reads CASSSIAGDSLMNTEAFF. CDR3 in DNA: TGTGCCAGCAGCTCTATTGCGGGAGACAGCCTAATGAACACTGAAGCTTTCTTT. The rearrangement joins TRBV7-9 to TRBJ1-1, with D maybe TRBD1 (5 bases). V was clipped by 4 bases and J by 0 bases, with 21 bases between them. The CDR3 loop spans 18 amino acids. Germline V gene lookup returns CDR1 SEHNR and CDR2 FQNEAQ (reference sequence).

V usage is TRBV20-1 and J usage is TRBJ1-1; D possibly corresponds to TRBD1 (5 bases). Germline CDR1 is DFQATT and CDR2 is SNEGSKA (reference sequence). The germline V and J ends were trimmed by 3 bases and 1 base, with 12 bases remaining between them. The CDR3 is 14 residues long. CDR3: CSASWRGRNTEAFF. The CDR3 region has the DNA TGCAGTGCTAGTTGGCGGGGCAGGAACACTGAAGCTTTCTTT.

V usage is TRBV4-2 and J usage is TRBJ1-1; no reliable D call. CDR3 length: 15 residues. Germline V gives CDR1 LGHNA, CDR2 YNFKEQ. With 1 base removed from V and 0 bases from J, the gap between germline ends came to 9 bases. The CDR3 nucleotides are TGTGCCAGCAGCCAAGCGGCGGCCCTGAACACTGAAGCTTTCTTT. It specifies CASSQAAALNTEAFF.